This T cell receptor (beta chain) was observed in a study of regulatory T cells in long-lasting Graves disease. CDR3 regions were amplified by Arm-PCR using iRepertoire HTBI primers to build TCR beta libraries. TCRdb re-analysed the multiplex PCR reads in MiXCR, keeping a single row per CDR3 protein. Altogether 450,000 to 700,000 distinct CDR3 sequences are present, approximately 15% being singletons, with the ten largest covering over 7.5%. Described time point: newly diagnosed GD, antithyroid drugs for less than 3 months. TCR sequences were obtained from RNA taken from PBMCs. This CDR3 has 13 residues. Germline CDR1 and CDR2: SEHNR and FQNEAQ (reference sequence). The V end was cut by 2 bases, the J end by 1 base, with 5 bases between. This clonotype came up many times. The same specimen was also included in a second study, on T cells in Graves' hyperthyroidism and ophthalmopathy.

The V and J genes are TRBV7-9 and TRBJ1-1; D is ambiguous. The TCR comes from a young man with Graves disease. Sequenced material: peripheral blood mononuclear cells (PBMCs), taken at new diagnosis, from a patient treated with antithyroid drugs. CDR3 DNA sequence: TGTGCCAGCAGCTTACAGGAGAACACTGAAGCTTTCTTT. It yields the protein CASSLQENTEAFF.